This T cell receptor (beta chain) was sequenced in a study of T cell responses to AZD1222 COVID-19 vaccine. On this clone itself: What it binds is unknown.

Generated by immunoSEQ multiplex PCR, the TCRdb table keeps only in-frame clones and is missing some. The sample holds some 150,000 clones, 80% to 95% seen once. Study observations and caveats: Spike-wide coverage was observed for vaccine-associated CD4 TCRs, with dominant responses at 160-218 and 743-854.

The TCR originated in an adult in good health. Sequenced here: peripheral blood, sampled on day 0 of MenACWY control vaccination.

The chain's CDR3 is CASSPTRDRVADTQYF. The CDR3 DNA sequence: TGTGCCAGCAGCCCAACTCGGGACAGGGTCGCAGATACGCAGTATTTT. The chain couples TRBV7-3 to TRBJ2-3; 9 bases match TRBD1. The germline V gene has CDR1 SGHTA and CDR2 FQGTGA. The ends lost 5 bases at V and 4 bases at J; junction bases unmatched: 10. This CDR3 has 16 residues.